One and the same sample provided the 24 T cell receptor beta chains below, sequenced in a study of identical twins' blood T cells. TCRdb analysed the 5' RACE reads with MiXCR anew, one entry per CDR3 protein. The sample holds around 380,000 distinct CDR3 sequences, 28% seen once. Sample: PBMCs. Every receptor here comes from a woman between 18 and 50 years old in good health.

This clonotype turned up a few times. The chain has TRBV5-1 and TRBJ1-1; D is perhaps TRBD1 (6 bases). Germline CDR1 is SGHRS and CDR2 is YFSETQ. V was pared by 6 bases and J by 3 bases, with 12 bases between. The CDR3 sequence is 13 residues long. The CDR3 spells CASTPSGDTEAFF. The CDR3 DNA follows: TGCGCCAGCACTCCTTCAGGGGACACTGAAGCTTTCTTT.

This clonotype was recorded a few times. V and J are TRBV12-3 or TRBV12-4 and TRBJ1-2; the D gene is possibly TRBD1 (5 bases). Trimming took off 5 bases at V and 2 bases at J, with 9 bases between the two ends. The length of the CDR3 is 13 residues. The CDR3 DNA is TGTGCCAGCAGTAACAGGAGAAACTATGGCTACACCTTC. It encodes CASSNRRNYGYTF.

V usage is TRBV20-1 and J usage is TRBJ2-2; D unresolved. CDR3 length: 13 amino acids. Trimming stripped 0 bases from V and 5 bases from J, with 7 bases between. Germline lookup yields CDR1 DFQATT and CDR2 SNEGSKA (reference sequence). CDR3 protein: CSARDRRTGELFF. CDR3 coding DNA: TGCAGTGCTAGAGATCGAAGGACCGGGGAGCTGTTTTTT.

The chain uses TRBV29-1 and TRBJ2-3, with a weak D call TRBD1 (8 bases). V lost 7 bases and J 4 bases, leaving 12 bases between the germline ends. The CDR3 is 12 residues long. Per germline, CDR1 SQVTM and CDR2 ANQGSEA. Here the CDR3 DNA reads TGCAGCGGCACAGGGGGGGCAGATACGCAGTATTTT. Protein: CSGTGGADTQYF.

In this sample, this clonotype turned up a few times. The chain recombines TRBV12-3 or TRBV12-4 with TRBJ1-3; D might be TRBD1 (5 bases). The V gene lost 5 bases and the J gene lost 2 bases, with 16 bases spanning the gap. The CDR3 loop spans 16 amino acids. CDR3 sequence: CASSDPGLLAGNTIYF. The CDR3 bases are TGTGCCAGCAGTGACCCGGGGCTGTTGGCTGGAAACACCATATATTTT.

This chain uses TRBV6-1 with TRBJ2-7; D may correspond to TRBD1 or TRBD2 (5 bases each). This CDR3 comprises 14 residues. Trimming removed 0 bases from V and 2 bases from J, with 8 bases in between. Germline CDR1 MNHNS, CDR2 SASEGT. In DNA, the CDR3 is TGTGCCAGCAGTGAAGCGGGGACGACCTACGAGCAGTACTTC. It codes for CASSEAGTTYEQYF.

As regards this clonotype: A read error is possible here, since a much larger clone lies one base away. V usage is TRBV29-1 and J usage is TRBJ1-2; unclear D gene. The CDR3 runs to 11 residues. Trimming pared 6 bases from V and 13 bases from J, leaving 18 bases between. Per the germline V gene, CDR1 is SQVTM and CDR2 is ANQGSEA. The CDR3 nucleotides are TGCAGCGTACGAAAGGGCCTCCACGTCACCTTC. It encodes CSVRKGLHVTF.

The rearrangement links TRBV20-1 to TRBJ1-1; 7 nucleotides align to TRBD1. This CDR3 contains 12 residues. From germline, CDR1 is DFQATT and CDR2 SNEGSKA (reference sequence). V lost 5 bases and J lost 10; bases outside the gene matches: 10. The CDR3 DNA follows: TGCAGTGCTGCAAACAGGGGATGGAGAGCTTTCTTT. It encodes CSAANRGWRAFF.

This clonotype has just a few counts. One junction end disagrees with the germline gene, perhaps due to a read error. The rearrangement links TRBV29-1 to TRBJ1-1; no clear D. Germline V lookup: CDR1 SQVTM, CDR2 ANQGSEA. This CDR3 region has 12 residues. The CDR3 coding sequence is TGCAGCGTTGGGCAGGCGAACACTGAAGCTTCCTTT. It is translated as CSVGQANTEASF.

The rearrangement uses TRBV20-1 and TRBJ1-1, with TRBD1 as a possible D gene (5 bases). Germline lookup yields CDR1 DFQATT and CDR2 SNEGSKA (reference sequence). The CDR3 has 13 amino acids. V lost 1 base to trimming and J lost 2 bases, with 8 bases between them. CDR3 sequence: CSARGQRNTEAFF. The CDR3, as DNA: TGCAGTGCTAGAGGACAGCGAAACACTGAAGCTTTCTTT.

Comments on this clonotype: Germline and junction disagree at one end, which may indicate a read error. The chain is built from TRBV5-6 and TRBJ1-3; no reliable D call. The germline V gene encodes CDR1 SGHDT and CDR2 YYEEEE. The CDR3 totals 12 residues. CDR3: CASTEGGNTTYF. CDR3 nucleotides: TGTGCCAGCACTGAAGGAGGAAACACCACATATTTT.

Concerning this clonotype: The germline gene is not matched at one end of the junction; a read error may be the cause. This chain joins TRBV20-1 and TRBJ2-1; 9 positions agree with TRBD2. Germline V lookup: CDR1 DFQATT, CDR2 SNEGSKA (reference sequence). This CDR3 has 13 residues. CDR3 in DNA: TGCAGTGTTGCGGGAGGGTCCTACAATGGGCAGTTCTTC. Its translation: CSVAGGSYNGQFF.

This clonotype came up a few times. The V and J genes are TRBV29-1 and TRBJ1-3; the D gene is possibly TRBD1 (6 bases). This CDR3 spans 17 amino acids. The germline V and J ends were trimmed by 3 bases and 2 bases, with 20 bases remaining between them. Per germline, CDR1 SQVTM and CDR2 ANQGSEA. The chain's CDR3 is CSVEAPGQTKPGNTIYF. The CDR3 DNA reads as TGCAGCGTTGAGGCCCCGGGACAAACTAAACCTGGAAACACCATATATTTT.

The table lists this clonotype with a count of one. V is TRBV7-3 and J is TRBJ2-1; D gene ambiguous. There are 14 residues in the CDR3. Per germline, CDR1 SGHTA and CDR2 FQGTGA. With 1 base removed from V and 10 bases from J, the gap between germline ends came to 14 bases. The CDR3 reads CASSLMASTQEQFF. CDR3 nucleotide sequence: TGTGCCAGCAGCTTAATGGCCTCGACTCAAGAGCAGTTCTTC.

This clonotype was found a few times. CDR3 in amino acids: CSAKGPTEQPQHF. CDR3 nucleotides: TGCAGTGCAAAGGGTCCCACAGAGCAGCCCCAGCATTTT. The chain uses TRBV20-1 and TRBJ1-5; D remains ambiguous. The germline V and J ends were trimmed by 6 bases and 7 bases, with 16 bases remaining between them. Germline V lookup: CDR1 DFQATT, CDR2 SNEGSKA (reference sequence). The CDR3 has 13 amino acids.

The chain has TRBV10-3 and TRBJ2-7; 8 bases are shared with TRBD2. Germline CDR1 ENHRY, CDR2 SYGVKD. CDR3 length: 16 residues. V shed 6 bases and J 6 bases; nucleotides not matched to a gene: 16. This chain's CDR3 is CAIRHSQRERSTEQYF. The CDR3 nucleotides are TGTGCCATCAGGCATTCACAGCGGGAGCGAAGTACCGAGCAGTACTTC.

Turning to this clonotype: The germline gene is not matched at one end of the junction; a read error may be the cause. The V call is TRBV3-1, the J call TRBJ2-1; TRBD2 aligns across 12 bases. The CDR3 loop spans 18 amino acids. Germline V gives CDR1 LGHDT, CDR2 YNNKEL (reference sequence). This CDR3 is CASNQVDMASGRATEQFF. The CDR3 DNA sequence: TGTGCCAGCAACCAAGTTGATATGGCTAGCGGGAGGGCCACTGAGCAGTTCTTC.

Only a few counts were recorded for this clonotype. The V gene is TRBV5-1, the J gene TRBJ1-1; 9 bases are a match to TRBD1. Trimming cost V 4 bases and J 0 bases; bases outside gene matches: 4. Per germline, CDR1 SGHRS and CDR2 YFSETQ. The CDR3 length is 15 residues. The CDR3 DNA sequence: TGCGCCAGCAGCCAGACAGGGGGTTTGAACACTGAAGCTTTCTTT. It is translated as CASSQTGGLNTEAFF.

J is TRBJ1-2 and V is TRBV7-9; D uncertain. The germline gives CDR1 SEHNR, CDR2 FQNEAQ (reference sequence). With 8 bases removed from V and 1 base from J, the gap between germline ends came to 17 bases. The CDR3 covers 15 residues. The CDR3 DNA sequence: TGTGCCAGCTCCCTCGGCGGCTCATTTAACTATGGCTACACCTTC. Its protein product is CASSLGGSFNYGYTF.

About this clonotype itself: A read error may be the cause here, since a much bigger clone is one base away. The chain is built from TRBV5-1 and TRBJ1-1; 7 nucleotides match TRBD1. Germline lookup yields CDR1 SGHRS and CDR2 YFSETQ. CDR3 length equals 16 residues. CDR3 region: CASSKKQGSLNTEGFF. As DNA, the CDR3 is TGCGCCAGCAGCAAGAAACAGGGGTCGCTGAACACTGAAGGTTTCTTT.

This clonotype was observed a handful of times. The genes are TRBV9 and TRBJ1-5, with D perhaps TRBD1 (6 bases). The ends were cut back, 0 bases at V and 4 bases at J, with 11 bases in the middle. The germline gives CDR1 SGDLS, CDR2 YYNGEE. The CDR3 sequence is 15 residues long. Here the CDR3 reads CASSVDGQINQPQHF. In DNA, the CDR3 is TGTGCCAGCAGCGTAGATGGACAGATTAATCAGCCCCAGCATTTT. Full variable domain (missing parts from reference TRBV9 and TRBJ1-5): DSGVTQTPKHLITATGQRVTLRCSPRSGDLSVYWYQQSLDQGLQFLIQYYNGEERAKGNILERFSAQQFPDLHSELNLSSLELGDSALYFCASSVDGQINQPQHFGDGTRLSIL.

This clonotype was detected a few times. The chain recombines TRBV29-1 with TRBJ1-1, with D perhaps TRBD1 (5 bases). The V and J ends lost 7 bases and 4 bases respectively, with 13 bases between them. The germline CDR1 and CDR2 sequences are SQVTM and ANQGSEA. The CDR3 consists of 12 residues. The CDR3 region has the DNA TGCAGCGCCGGGGGTTTCGGCACTGAAGCTTTCTTT. It encodes CSAGGFGTEAFF.

This clonotype appeared a few times. V gene TRBV6-6 combines with J gene TRBJ2-2; D unclear. Germline assignment: CDR1 MNHNY and CDR2 SVGAGI (reference sequence). This CDR3 is built from 11 residues. Trimming stripped 10 bases from V and 4 bases from J, with 7 bases between. The CDR3 reads CATHGTGELFF. DNA of the CDR3: TGTGCCACCCATGGCACCGGGGAGCTGTTTTTT.

The J gene is TRBJ2-1, the V gene TRBV20-1; no clear D gene. The CDR3 extends over 15 amino acids. Per germline, CDR1 DFQATT and CDR2 SNEGSKA (reference sequence). V was clipped by 6 bases and J by 4 bases, with 19 bases between them. CDR3 amino acids: CSARTVRLSYNEQFF. The CDR3 DNA reads TGCAGTGCGAGGACGGTCCGACTTTCTTACAATGAGCAGTTCTTC.